This TCR beta chain was identified in a study of siplizumab effects on memory and regulatory T cells. This CDR3 has 15 amino acids. Germline CDR1 and CDR2: SGHDN and FVKESK. With 0 bases removed from V and 4 bases from J, the gap between germline ends came to 12 bases. Only in-frame clones appear in the TCRdb table, and some are missing; sequencing was by immunoSEQ multiplex PCR. The data show more than 60,000 clones, 93% seen once. The sequenced sample consisted of CD8+ T cells sorted from blood. This chain uses TRBV14 with TRBJ1-2; D remains unclear. This receptor was taken from a human donor in good health. The DNA of the CDR3 is TGTGCCAGCAGCCAAGACTACCGGAGCTTCTATGGCTACACCTTC. Translated, it gives CASSQDYRSFYGYTF.